This TCR beta chain is from a study of blood T cell repertoires in COVID-19. Germline lookup yields CDR1 LGHNA and CDR2 YSLEER. The CDR3 has 13 amino acids. V shed 3 bases and J shed 4 bases, with 9 bases lying between them. Using immunoSEQ multiplex PCR, the repertoire was profiled, and TCRdb retains in-frame clones only, with some absent. The table lists roughly 180,000 clones, around four fifths of them singletons. V usage is TRBV4-3 and J usage is TRBJ1-2; tentative D call: TRBD1 (5 bases). Sequences were obtained from peripheral blood. The TCR was taken from a woman in her twenties or thirties with acute or convalescent COVID-19. CDR3 amino acids: CASSHQGGYGYTF. The CDR3 DNA reads as TGCGCCAGCAGCCACCAGGGTGGCTATGGCTACACCTTC.